A single TCR beta chain is shown here with its context. Its matching antigen is unknown. This sample was included in a study of response to subunit inactivated influenza vaccine. Study-wide results and limits: Authors suggested each seasonal influenza vaccination recruits few new T cells.

CDR1 is SEHNR, CDR2 FQNEAQ, per germline (reference sequence). This CDR3 has 12 residues. Trimming took off 5 bases at V and 2 bases at J, with 6 bases between the two ends. TCRdb passed the RT-PCR reads through MiXCR, listing each CDR3 protein once. The top ten hold 11% of the sample, which has hundreds of thousands of distinct CDR3 sequences, around 18% seen once. The sequences come from PBMCs from blood, collected around 5 days after vaccination. The chain combines TRBV7-9 with TRBJ1-2; D not resolved. The source of this sequence is a man aged 45-65 years who received an inactivated influenza vaccine. For the CDR3, the DNA is TGTGCCAGCAGCCAGACAAACTATGGCTACACCTTC. As protein: CASSQTNYGYTF.